Sequencing of this TCR beta chain was carried out in a study of Tregs in tolerant kidney transplant recipients. Produced via immunoSEQ multiplex PCR; TCRdb's table is partial and in-frame only. Of approximately 82,000 clones in the sample, 93% were seen once. Study observations and caveats: Expanding Tregs on activated donor B cells appeared to best identify donor-specific TCRbeta clones. Findings come from small patient numbers and require larger validation.

Mixed chimerism was transient after nonmyeloablative marrow transplants from related graft donors. Unstimulated Tregs (CD4+CD25+CD127-) and CD4+CD25- non-Tregs were sorted from PBMCs. This CDR3 has 15 amino acids. The V end was cut by 5 bases, the J end by 2 bases, with 13 bases between. The V gene's germline CDR1 is LGHNA and CDR2 YNFKEQ. About this clone: The target antigen is unknown.

Sequencing was performed on CD4+ T cells from blood (PBMCs), taken 12 months after the transplant. The clonotype originates from a human patient who received a combined kidney and bone marrow transplant. Some T cells may be graft donor cells. The chain couples TRBV4-2 to TRBJ1-5; D perhaps matches TRBD1 (5 bases). CDR3 amino acids: CASSTHAGGNQPQHF. CDR3 sequence (DNA): TGTGCCAGCAGCACACACGCGGGGGGCAATCAGCCCCAGCATTTT.